This T cell receptor beta chain was documented in a study of Ad26.COV2.S vaccination and SARS-CoV-2 variants. On the study more broadly: Donor had been placed in the Ad26.COV2.S arm of the COV1001 trial.

General study results and limits: Vaccine recipients and placebo recipients showed similar non-spike TCR breadth. There was a possibility that the TCR breadth and depth analyses underestimated total T cell responses.

Treatment defined: roughly 19 received Ad26.COV2.S at low or high dose, single or two shots; roughly five received placebo; per-sample allocation not given. Sampling was performed 63 days after the first vaccine or placebo injection. Germline CDR1 is MDHEN and CDR2 is SYDVKM. Between the trimmed V and J ends, which lost 10 bases and 4 bases, there was a span of 10 bases. The CDR3 consists of 12 residues. Profiled with immunoSEQ multiplex PCR; TCRdb holds only in-frame clones, not every one. The repertoire has around 340,000 clones, about 88% of them found once; the top ten carry around 6.4%. Regarding this clone: Its antigen is not known.

Sequenced material: peripheral blood, taken in a trial of Ad26.COV2.S vaccine versus placebo. This clonotype was obtained from a person between 18 and 60 years old who received the Ad26.COV2.S COVID-19 vaccine or a placebo. J is TRBJ2-2 and V is TRBV28; D is undetermined. The CDR3 loop reads CATGWPTGELFF. CDR3 coding DNA: TGTGCCACCGGGTGGCCCACCGGGGAGCTGTTTTTT.